The rows below give T cell receptor beta chains drawn from one sample of a study of PD-1 blockade in classical Hodgkin lymphoma. Some clones are missing from TCRdb's copy, which holds only in-frame ones; the method was immunoSEQ multiplex PCR. The sample yields over 15,000 clones, less than 85% seen once. The sample in question was peripheral blood mononuclear cells (PBMCs), obtained before the fourth cycle of nivolumab. These receptors were obtained from a human donor with classical Hodgkin lymphoma. The CDR3 runs from the conserved cysteine through the conserved F or W. D genes are given only for firm matches. Some rows mark clone size as missing; the rest say once, few, many or name a class of expanded clone.

v_gene	abundance	d_gene	j_gene	CDR3nt	CDR3aa
TRBV11-1	NA	TRBD1	TRBJ2-5	TGTGCCAGCAGCTTGGACAGGGAAGAGACCCAGTACTTC	CASSLDREETQYF
TRBV18	few	TRBD2	TRBJ2-7	TGTGCCAGCTCAGCTAGCGGGGCTTCCTACGAGCAGTACTTC	CASSASGASYEQYF
TRBV30	NA	TRBD1	TRBJ1-2	TGTGCCTGGAGTGTAAACAGGGGGGTCTATGGCTACACCTTC	CAWSVNRGVYGYTF
TRBV5-1	NA	TRBD1	TRBJ2-3	TGCGCCAGCAGCTTACAGGGGAACACAGATACGCAGTATTTT	CASSLQGNTDTQYF
TRBV7-8	NA	TRBD1	TRBJ2-2	TGTGCCGGCCGACAGGGAATCACCGGGGAGCTGTTTTTT	CAGRQGITGELFF
TRBV7-2	NA	NA	TRBJ2-3	TGTGCCAGCAGCTTAGGATCAGGACAGATCACAGATACGCAGTATTTT	CASSLGSGQITDTQYF
TRBV7-9	NA	NA	TRBJ2-3	TGTGCCAGCAGCTCTCTTCCCCTGACTTGGGATACGCAGTATTTT	CASSSLPLTWDTQYF
TRBV11-2	few	NA	TRBJ2-7	TGTGCCAGCAGCTTGTGGTCCCACGAGCAGTACTTC	CASSLWSHEQYF
TRBV27	NA	NA	TRBJ2-1	TGTGCCAGCAGTTTATTGGGCGATGAGCAGTTCTTC	CASSLLGDEQFF
TRBV6-1	NA	NA	TRBJ2-1	TGTGCCAGCAGTGGTCACAGGGAATACAACAATGAGCAGTTCTTC	CASSGHREYNNEQFF
TRBV7-9	NA	NA	TRBJ2-3	TGTGCCAGCAGCTTAGCCTACACAGATACGCAGTATTTT	CASSLAYTDTQYF
TRBV4-1	once	NA	TRBJ2-5	TGCGCCAGCAGCCAAGAATTCCCGCGGAAAGAGACCCAGTACTTC	CASSQEFPRKETQYF
TRBV4-2	NA	NA	TRBJ1-1	TGTGCCAGCAGCCAAGCGGGGACTCTACGAGGGGTGAAGAACACTGAAGCTTTCTTT	CASSQAGTLRGVKNTEAFF
TRBV6-5	NA	TRBD1	TRBJ2-3	TGTGCCAGCAGGCAACAGGGGAGCACAGATACGCAGTATTTT	CASRQQGSTDTQYF
TRBV27	few	NA	TRBJ2-2	TGTGCCAGCAGTCGCACCGGGGAGCTGTTTTTT	CASSRTGELFF
TRBV29-1	NA	NA	TRBJ2-5	TGCAGCGTTGAACCGGGCCAAGAGACCCAGTACTTC	CSVEPGQETQYF
TRBV5-4	NA	NA	TRBJ2-5	TGTGCCAGCAGCTTGGGGGGCGAAGAGACCCAGTACTTC	CASSLGGEETQYF
TRBV15	few	NA	TRBJ2-5	TGTGCCACCGGTGAGGCAGGGCAAGAGACCCAGTACTTC	CATGEAGQETQYF
TRBV20-1	NA	NA	TRBJ1-1	TGCAGTGCTAGGCAGAACACTGAAGCTTTCTTT	CSARQNTEAFF
TRBV11-3	NA	NA	TRBJ2-3	TGTGCCAGCAGCCACCTACTAGCCGCCACGCCAGATACGCAGTATTTT	CASSHLLAATPDTQYF
TRBV27	once	TRBD2	TRBJ2-5	TGTGCCAGCAGTTTATCGAGAGCGGGACAAGAGACCCAGTACTTC	CASSLSRAGQETQYF
TRBV28	NA	NA	TRBJ1-4	TGTGCCACGGGAGTAAACTATGAAAAACTGTTTTTT	CATGVNYEKLFF
TRBV19	NA	NA	TRBJ1-5	TGTGCCAGTAGTATAGGGCAGGTTTATCAGCCCCAGCATTTT	CASSIGQVYQPQHF
TRBV7-9	NA	NA	TRBJ2-7	TGTGCCAGCAGCTTACCGGCTTCTACCTACGAGCAGTACTTC	CASSLPASTYEQYF
TRBV7-8	NA	TRBD2	TRBJ2-4	TGTGCCAGCACCTCCGGGACTAGCGGGGGGGCGGCCAAAAACATTCAGTACTTC	CASTSGTSGGAAKNIQYF
TRBV7-6	NA	TRBD2	TRBJ2-1	TGTGCCAGCAGCTTAGCGAATTTAGCGGGAGTGGGTGAGCAGTTCTTC	CASSLANLAGVGEQFF
TRBV6-5	NA	NA	TRBJ1-1	TGTGCCAGCAGTTACTCGAATAACCCGAGGGGCACTGAAGCTTTCTTT	CASSYSNNPRGTEAFF
TRBV10-1	NA	TRBD1	TRBJ2-7	TGCGCCAGCAGTGGCCGGGACAGGGGCTCCTACGAGCAGTACTTC	CASSGRDRGSYEQYF
TRBV5-4	NA	NA	TRBJ1-3	TGTGCCAGCAGCTCGAACCTCTGGGGCGGTGGAAACACCATATATTTT	CASSSNLWGGGNTIYF
TRBV7-9	NA	TRBD1	TRBJ2-2	TGTGCCAGCAGTCCTAGGTACAGGGGGCAGAACACCGGGGAGCTGTTTTTT	CASSPRYRGQNTGELFF
TRBV7-9	NA	TRBD1	TRBJ2-2	TGTGCCAGCAGCTTAGGGACAGGGGGCGCGATCGGGGAGCTGTTTTTT	CASSLGTGGAIGELFF
TRBV15	NA	NA	TRBJ2-2	TGTGCCACCAGCAGAGGACGGGATTACACCGGGGAGCTGTTTTTT	CATSRGRDYTGELFF
TRBV5-1	NA	NA	TRBJ2-7	TGCGCCAGCAGCTTGGCCGTACAGGGCTCCGGATACGAGCAGTACTTC	CASSLAVQGSGYEQYF
TRBV19	few	TRBD1	TRBJ1-2	TGTGCCAGTAGTCTGCTGGGACAGGGCTATGGCTACACCTTC	CASSLLGQGYGYTF
TRBV27	NA	TRBD1	TRBJ1-2	TGTGCCAGCAGTTCCGAACCGGACAGGTTTTATGGCTACACCTTC	CASSSEPDRFYGYTF
TRBV14	NA	TRBD1	TRBJ1-1	TGTGCCAGCAGCCACCGGGACAGGGGATCTGAAGCTTTCTTT	CASSHRDRGSEAFF
TRBV11-2	NA	TRBD2	TRBJ2-7	TGTGCCAGCAGCCCCACCCCCGGCCAACTAGCGGGGGCATACGAGCAGTACTTC	CASSPTPGQLAGAYEQYF
TRBV27	NA	NA	TRBJ1-2	TGTGCCAGCAGTCCCTCGGGGGCTCGCTACACCTTC	CASSPSGARYTF
TRBV4-1	NA	NA	TRBJ1-4	TGCGCCAGCAGCCAACCGGCCGGGAAACTGTTTTTT	CASSQPAGKLFF
TRBV4-1	NA	NA	TRBJ2-2	TGCGCCAGCAGCCAAGATTGGGAGTGGAGGACCGGGGAGCTGTTTTTT	CASSQDWEWRTGELFF